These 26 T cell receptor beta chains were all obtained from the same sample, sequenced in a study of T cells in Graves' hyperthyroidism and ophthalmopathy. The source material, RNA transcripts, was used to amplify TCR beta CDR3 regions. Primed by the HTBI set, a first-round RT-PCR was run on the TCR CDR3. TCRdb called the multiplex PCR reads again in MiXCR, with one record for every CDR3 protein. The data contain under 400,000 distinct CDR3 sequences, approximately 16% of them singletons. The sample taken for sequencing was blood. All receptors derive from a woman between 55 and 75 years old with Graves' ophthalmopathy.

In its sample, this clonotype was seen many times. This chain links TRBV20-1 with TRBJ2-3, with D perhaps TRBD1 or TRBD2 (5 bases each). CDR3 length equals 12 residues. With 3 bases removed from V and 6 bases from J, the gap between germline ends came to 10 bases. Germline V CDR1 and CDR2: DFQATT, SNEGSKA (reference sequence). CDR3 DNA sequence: TGCAGTGCTAGCGGGACGCGGGATACGCAGTATTTT. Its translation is CSASGTRDTQYF.

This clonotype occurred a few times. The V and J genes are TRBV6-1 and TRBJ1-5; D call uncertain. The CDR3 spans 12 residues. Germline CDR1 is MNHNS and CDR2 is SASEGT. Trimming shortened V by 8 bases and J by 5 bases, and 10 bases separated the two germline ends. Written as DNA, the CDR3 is TGTGCCAGCCAGAGGGATTATCAGCCCCAGCATTTT. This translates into CASQRDYQPQHF.

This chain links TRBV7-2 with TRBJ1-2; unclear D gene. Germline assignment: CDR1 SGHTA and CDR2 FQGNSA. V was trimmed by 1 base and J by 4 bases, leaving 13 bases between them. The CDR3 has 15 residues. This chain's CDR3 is CASSLGSWQSYGYTF. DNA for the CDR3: TGTGCCAGCAGCTTAGGCTCCTGGCAGTCCTATGGCTACACCTTC. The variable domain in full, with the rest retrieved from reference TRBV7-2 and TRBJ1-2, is GAGVSQSPSNKVTEKGKDVELRCDPISGHTALYWYRQSLGQGLEFLIYFQGNSAPDKSGLPSDRFSAERTGGSVSTLTIQRTQQEDSAVYLCASSLGSWQSYGYTFGSGTRLTVV.

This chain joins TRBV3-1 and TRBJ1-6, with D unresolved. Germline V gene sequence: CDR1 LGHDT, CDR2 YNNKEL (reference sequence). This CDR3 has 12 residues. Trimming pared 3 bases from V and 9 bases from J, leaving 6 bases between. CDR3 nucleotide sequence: TGTGCCAGCAGCCAGAAGGGTTCACCCCTCCACTTT. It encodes CASSQKGSPLHF.

CDR3 amino acids: CASSDSFSGMPGELFF. In DNA, the CDR3 is TGTGCCAGCAGTGACTCTTTTAGCGGGATGCCCGGGGAGCTGTTTTTT. The rearrangement joins TRBV6-4 to TRBJ2-2; 8 nucleotides line up with TRBD2. Trimming at V came to 0 bases and at J to 6 bases, leaving 6 bases not matched to a gene. The CDR3 spans 16 residues. Germline-derived CDR1 and CDR2 are MRHNA and SNTAGT.

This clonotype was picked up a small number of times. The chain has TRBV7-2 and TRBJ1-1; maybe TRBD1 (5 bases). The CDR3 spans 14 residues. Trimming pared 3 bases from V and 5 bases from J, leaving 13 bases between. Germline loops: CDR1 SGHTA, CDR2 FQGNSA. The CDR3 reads CASSFGARRTEAFF. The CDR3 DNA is TGTGCCAGCAGCTTTGGGGCCAGGCGGACTGAAGCTTTCTTT. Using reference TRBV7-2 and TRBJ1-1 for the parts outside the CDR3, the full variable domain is GAGVSQSPSNKVTEKGKDVELRCDPISGHTALYWYRQSLGQGLEFLIYFQGNSAPDKSGLPSDRFSAERTGGSVSTLTIQRTQQEDSAVYLCASSFGARRTEAFFGQGTRLTVV.

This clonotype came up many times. Here the CDR3 reads CSAREGTLWAFF. CDR3 DNA: TGCAGTGCTAGAGAAGGGACTCTTTGGGCTTTCTTT. The J gene is TRBJ1-1, the V gene TRBV20-1; perhaps TRBD1 as D (5 bases). Trimming pared 0 bases from V and 11 bases from J, leaving 13 bases between. The germline V gene encodes CDR1 DFQATT and CDR2 SNEGSKA (reference sequence). The CDR3 contains 12 residues.

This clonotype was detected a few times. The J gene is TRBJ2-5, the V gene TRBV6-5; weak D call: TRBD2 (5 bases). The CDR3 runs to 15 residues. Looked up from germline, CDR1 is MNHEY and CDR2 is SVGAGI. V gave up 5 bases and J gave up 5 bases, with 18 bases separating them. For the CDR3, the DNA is TGTGCCAGCAGTCACCTCGACTACTCCGGGGAGACCCAGTACTTC. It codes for CASSHLDYSGETQYF.

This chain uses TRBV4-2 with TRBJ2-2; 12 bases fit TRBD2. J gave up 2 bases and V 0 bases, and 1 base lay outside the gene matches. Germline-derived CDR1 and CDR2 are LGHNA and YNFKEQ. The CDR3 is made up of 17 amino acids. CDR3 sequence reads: CASSQEGLAGNTGELFF. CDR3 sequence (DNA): TGTGCCAGCAGCCAAGAAGGACTAGCGGGAAACACCGGGGAGCTGTTTTTT.

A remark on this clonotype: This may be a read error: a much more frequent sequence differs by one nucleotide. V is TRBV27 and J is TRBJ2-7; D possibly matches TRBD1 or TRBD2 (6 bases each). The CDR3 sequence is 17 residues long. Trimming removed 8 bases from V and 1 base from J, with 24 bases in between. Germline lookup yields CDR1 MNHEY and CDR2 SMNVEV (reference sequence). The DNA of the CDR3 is TGTGCCAGCCGCCGGGGGACATGGGGGAGCTCGTCCTACGAGCAGTACTTC. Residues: CASRRGTWGSSSYEQYF.

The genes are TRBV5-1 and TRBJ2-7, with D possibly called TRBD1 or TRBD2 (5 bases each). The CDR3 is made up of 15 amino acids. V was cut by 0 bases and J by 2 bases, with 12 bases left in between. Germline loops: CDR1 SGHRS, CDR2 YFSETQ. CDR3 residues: CASSLAGPGPYEQYF. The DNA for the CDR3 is TGCGCCAGCAGCTTGGCGGGACCCGGCCCCTACGAGCAGTACTTC.

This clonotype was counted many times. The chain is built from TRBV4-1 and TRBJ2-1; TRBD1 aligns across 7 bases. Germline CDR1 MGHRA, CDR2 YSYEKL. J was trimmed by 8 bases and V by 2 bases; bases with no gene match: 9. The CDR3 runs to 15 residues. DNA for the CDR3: TGCGCCAGCAGCCAAAGACAGGGCGACGGGGATGAGCAGTTCTTC. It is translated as CASSQRQGDGDEQFF.

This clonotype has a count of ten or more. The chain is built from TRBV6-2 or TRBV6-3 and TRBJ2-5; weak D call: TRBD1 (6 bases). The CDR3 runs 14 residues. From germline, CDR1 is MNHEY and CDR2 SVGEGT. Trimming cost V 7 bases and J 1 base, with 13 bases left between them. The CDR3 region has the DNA TGTGCCAGCACCTACGACAGGCCCCAAGAGACCCAGTACTTC. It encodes CASTYDRPQETQYF.

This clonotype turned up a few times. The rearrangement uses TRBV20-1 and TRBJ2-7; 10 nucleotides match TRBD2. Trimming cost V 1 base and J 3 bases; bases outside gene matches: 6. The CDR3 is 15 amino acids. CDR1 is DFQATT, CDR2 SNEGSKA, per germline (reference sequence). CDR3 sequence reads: CSARGPSGSFYEQYF. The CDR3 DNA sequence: TGCAGTGCTAGAGGGCCTAGCGGGAGTTTCTACGAGCAGTACTTC.

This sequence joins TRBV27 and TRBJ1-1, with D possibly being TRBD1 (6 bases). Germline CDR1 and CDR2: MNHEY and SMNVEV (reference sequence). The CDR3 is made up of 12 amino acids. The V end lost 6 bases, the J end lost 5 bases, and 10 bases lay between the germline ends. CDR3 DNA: TGTGCCAGCAGCTGGACAGAAACTGAAGCTTTCTTT. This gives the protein CASSWTETEAFF.

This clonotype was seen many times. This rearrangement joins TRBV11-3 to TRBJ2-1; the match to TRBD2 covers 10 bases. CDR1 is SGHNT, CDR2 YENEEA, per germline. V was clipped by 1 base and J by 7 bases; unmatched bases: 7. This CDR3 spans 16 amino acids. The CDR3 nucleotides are TGTGCCAGCAGCTTAGTTCTAGCGGGAGTTGAGAATGAGCAGTTCTTC. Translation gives CASSLVLAGVENEQFF.

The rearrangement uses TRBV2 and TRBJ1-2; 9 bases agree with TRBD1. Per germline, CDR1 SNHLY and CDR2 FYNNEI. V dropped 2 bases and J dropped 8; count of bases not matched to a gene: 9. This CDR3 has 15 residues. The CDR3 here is CASSEKWGQGDGYTF. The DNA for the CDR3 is TGTGCCAGCAGTGAAAAATGGGGACAGGGTGACGGCTACACCTTC.

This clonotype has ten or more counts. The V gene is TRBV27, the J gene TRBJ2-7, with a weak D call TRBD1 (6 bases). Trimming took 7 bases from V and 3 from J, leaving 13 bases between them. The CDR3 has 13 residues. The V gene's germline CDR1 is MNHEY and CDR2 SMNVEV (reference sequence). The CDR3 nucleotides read TGTGCCAGCACGGGGACAAATCTCTACGAGCAGTACTTC. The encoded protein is CASTGTNLYEQYF.

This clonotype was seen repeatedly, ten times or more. The CDR3 region has the DNA TGTGCCAGCAGCTTCCGGGACAGACCGAGAGAGACCCAGTACTTC. Its translation is CASSFRDRPRETQYF. The V call is TRBV13, the J call TRBJ2-5, with 7 bases fitting TRBD1. The CDR3 loop spans 15 amino acids. V shed 3 bases and J 4 bases; nucleotides not matched to a gene: 8. CDR1 and CDR2 (germline): PRHDT, FYEKMQ (reference sequence).

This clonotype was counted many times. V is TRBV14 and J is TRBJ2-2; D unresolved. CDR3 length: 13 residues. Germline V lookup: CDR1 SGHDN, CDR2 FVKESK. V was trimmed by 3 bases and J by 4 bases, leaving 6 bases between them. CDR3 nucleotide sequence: TGTGCCAGCAGCCATGGCGGCACCGGGGAGCTGTTTTTT. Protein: CASSHGGTGELFF.

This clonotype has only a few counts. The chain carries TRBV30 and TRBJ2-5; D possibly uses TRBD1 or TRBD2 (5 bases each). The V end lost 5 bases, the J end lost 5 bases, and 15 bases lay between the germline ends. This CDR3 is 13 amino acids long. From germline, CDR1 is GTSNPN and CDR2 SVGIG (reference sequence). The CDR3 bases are TGTGCCTGGGACCCAGGGACCCGGGAGACCCAGTACTTC. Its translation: CAWDPGTRETQYF.

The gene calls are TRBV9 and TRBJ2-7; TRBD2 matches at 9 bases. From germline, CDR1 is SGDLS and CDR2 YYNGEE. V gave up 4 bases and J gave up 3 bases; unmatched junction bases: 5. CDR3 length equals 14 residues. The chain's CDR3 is CASSILAGNYEQYF. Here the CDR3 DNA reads TGTGCCAGCAGCATCCTAGCGGGGAACTACGAGCAGTACTTC.

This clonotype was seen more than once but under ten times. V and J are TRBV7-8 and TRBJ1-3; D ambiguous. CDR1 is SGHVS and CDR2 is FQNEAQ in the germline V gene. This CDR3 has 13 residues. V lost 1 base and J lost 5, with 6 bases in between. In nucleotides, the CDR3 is TGTGCCAGCAGCTTAGGGCGTAGAAACACCATATATTTT. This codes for CASSLGRRNTIYF.

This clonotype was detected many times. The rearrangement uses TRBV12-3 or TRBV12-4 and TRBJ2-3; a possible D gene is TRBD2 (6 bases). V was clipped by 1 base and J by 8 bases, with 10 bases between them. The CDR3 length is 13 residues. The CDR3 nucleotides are TGTGCCAGCAGTTTAGTTCCCGGGGGTACGCAGTATTTT. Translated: CASSLVPGGTQYF.

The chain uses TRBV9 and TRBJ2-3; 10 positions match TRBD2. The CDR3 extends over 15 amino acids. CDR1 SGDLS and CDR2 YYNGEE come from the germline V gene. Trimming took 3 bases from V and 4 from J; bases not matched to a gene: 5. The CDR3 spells CASSGASGSSDTQYF. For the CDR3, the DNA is TGTGCCAGCAGCGGGGCTAGCGGGAGTTCAGATACGCAGTATTTT.

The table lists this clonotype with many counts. CDR3 bases: TGTGCCAGCAGTGCGGACAGGACATCGACCTACGAGCAGTACTTC. Amino acid sequence: CASSADRTSTYEQYF. V and J are TRBV2 and TRBJ2-7; 7 positions agree with TRBD1. V was clipped by 4 bases and J by 2 bases; unmatched bases: 8. Germline V CDR1 and CDR2: SNHLY, FYNNEI. The CDR3 contains 15 residues.